These T cell receptor beta chains were read from a single sample in a study of T cells in localized non-small cell lung cancer. Libraries were prepared by immunoSEQ multiplex PCR; TCRdb keeps only in-frame clonotypes and omits some of them. The profile shows some 15,000 clones, roughly 85% of them singletons. Specimen: peripheral blood, collected before any cancer treatment. The receptors here all came from a woman between 40 and 69 years old with stage I lung adenocarcinoma. Each CDR3 is given with its conserved first and last residue. The order of the fields is D gene, clone size, J gene, V gene, CDR3 protein, CDR3 DNA. A D gene is named only where the DNA matches it firmly. The size entry is marked missing in some rows and otherwise reads once, few, many or a size class.

. | . | TRBJ2-6 | TRBV10-3 | CAISSESSGANVLTF | TGTGCCATCAGCTCTGAGAGCTCTGGGGCCAACGTCCTGACTTTC
. | . | TRBJ2-3 | TRBV9 | CASSVKVGSGDTQYF | TGTGCCAGCAGCGTAAAGGTCGGGAGCGGGGATACGCAGTATTTT
. | . | TRBJ2-7 | TRBV7-6 | CASSPGEGREQYF | TGTGCCAGCAGCCCGGGGGAAGGGAGAGAGCAGTACTTC
. | . | TRBJ2-3 | TRBV4-1 | CASSQAPVLDTQYF | TGCGCCAGCAGCCAAGCTCCTGTCTTGGATACGCAGTATTTT
. | . | TRBJ2-3 | TRBV5-8 | CASSPGRDRSTDTQYF | TGTGCCAGCAGCCCGGGACGTGACAGGAGCACAGATACGCAGTATTTT
. | . | TRBJ2-3 | TRBV9 | CASSVWGAPTDTQYF | TGTGCCAGCAGCGTATGGGGGGCCCCCACAGATACGCAGTATTTT
TRBD1 | . | TRBJ2-3 | TRBV18 | CASSLMTGQSTDTQYF | TGTGCCAGCTCACTCATGACGGGACAGAGCACAGATACGCAGTATTTT
TRBD1 | . | TRBJ2-5 | TRBV15 | CATSRERGQGAPQETQYF | TGTGCCACCAGCAGAGAGAGAGGACAGGGAGCGCCCCAAGAGACCCAGTACTTC
. | . | TRBJ2-7 | TRBV19 | CASSIEGGPYEQYF | TGTGCCAGTAGTATAGAAGGAGGGCCCTACGAGCAGTACTTC
TRBD1 | . | TRBJ1-1 | TRBV5-1 | CASSLGQGEAFF | TGCGCCAGCAGCTTGGGACAGGGGGAAGCTTTCTTT
. | . | TRBJ2-3 | TRBV7-9 | CASSLTPGRSDTQYF | TGTGCCAGCAGCTTAACTCCAGGGCGATCAGATACGCAGTATTTT
TRBD1 | . | TRBJ1-2 | TRBV7-2 | CASSLEGSGQGTYGYTF | TGTGCCAGCAGCTTAGAAGGGTCGGGACAGGGGACCTATGGCTACACCTTC
. | . | TRBJ2-3 | TRBV5-1 | CASSPSGGGAGDTQYF | TGCGCCAGCAGCCCCTCCGGTGGCGGGGCTGGAGATACGCAGTATTTT
TRBD1 | . | TRBJ1-2 | TRBV5-1 | CASSLGTGNVGYTF | TGCGCCAGCAGCTTAGGGACAGGGAACGTGGGCTACACCTTC
. | . | TRBJ2-2 | TRBV28 | CASSSAGAGTGELFF | TGTGCCAGCAGTTCAGCAGGCGCGGGCACCGGGGAGCTGTTTTTT
. | . | TRBJ2-3 | TRBV9 | CASSDRRGPTTDTQYF | TGTGCCAGCAGCGATCGTCGGGGGCCGACCACAGATACGCAGTATTTT
. | once | TRBJ1-4 | TRBV6-5 | CASSYGVTAPEKLFF | TGTGCCAGCAGTTACGGCGTTACAGCCCCTGAAAAACTGTTTTTT